The rows below give T cell receptor beta chains drawn from one sample of a study of blood T cells in healthy people across ages. TCRdb ran MiXCR on the 5' RACE reads and lists one entry per CDR3 protein. This sample has around 1,800,000 distinct CDR3 sequences; about two fifths occur once, and the top ten carry roughly 23%. Sequencing was performed on blood. The receptors were sampled from a human donor in good health. Each CDR3 is given with its conserved first and last residue. The D gene is left open where the match is weak. The size entry is marked missing in some rows and otherwise reads once, few, many or a size class.

>.|TRBJ1-2|TRBV2|.
TGTGCCAGCAGTGAAGCGGGGGCTAGCTACACCTTC
CASSEAGASYTF
>.|TRBJ1-1|TRBV7-2|.
TGTGCCAGCAGCTTAGCAGGGGGGTGGAACACTGAAGCTTTCTTT
CASSLAGGWNTEAFF
>few|TRBJ2-3|TRBV15|.
TGTGCCACCAGCAGAGTAGGGTACAGGGTAGCAGATACGCAGTATTTT
CATSRVGYRVADTQYF
>.|TRBJ2-5|TRBV7-9|TRBD1
TGTGCCAGCAGCACAGAAGTGACAGGGGAAGAGACCCAGTACTTC
CASSTEVTGEETQYF
>few|TRBJ1-2|TRBV15|.
TGTGCCACCAGCAGAGATTTCTTGGGGGCTTATGGCTACACCTTC
CATSRDFLGAYGYTF
>few|TRBJ2-7|TRBV7-9|.
TGTGCCAGCAGCTTAAGCTCCAGGGGAAACGAGCAGTACTTC
CASSLSSRGNEQYF
>many|TRBJ2-1|TRBV20-1|TRBD1
TGCAGTTCCCTGGGACAGATAAACAATGAGCAGTTCTTC
CSSLGQINNEQFF
>few|TRBJ2-5|TRBV7-2|TRBD2
TGTGCCAGCAGCCTAGCGGGGGGTACCCAAGGGACCCAGTACTTC
CASSLAGGTQGTQYF
>few|TRBJ1-1|TRBV4-2|.
TGTGCCAGCAGCCATCAAAGTTACGGCACTGAAGCTTTCTTT
CASSHQSYGTEAFF
>.|TRBJ1-3|TRBV7-6|.
TGTGCCAGCAGCCCGAGGACAGAGGGAAACACCATATATTTT
CASSPRTEGNTIYF
>few|TRBJ1-2|TRBV7-9|TRBD1
TGTGCCAGCAGCTTCCGGGACAGGCCCTATGGCTACACCTTC
CASSFRDRPYGYTF
>.|TRBJ2-1|TRBV5-1|TRBD2
TGCGCCAGCGGCAAGGAAATAGCGGGTAATGAGCAGTTCTTC
CASGKEIAGNEQFF
>many|TRBJ2-3|TRBV5-1|.
TGCGCCAGCAGCCCAGGTCTAGCGAAAAGCACAGATACGCAGTATTTT
CASSPGLAKSTDTQYF
>few|TRBJ1-1|TRBV5-1|.
TGCGCCAGCAGCTTGGAAGCTACTAACACTGAAGCTTTCTTT
CASSLEATNTEAFF
>once|TRBJ1-1|TRBV10-3|TRBD1
TGTGCCATCAGCCGACAGGGGAGGAACACTGAAGCTTTCTTT
CAISRQGRNTEAFF
>.|TRBJ1-4|TRBV29-1|.
TGCAGCGTTGAAGATGATGTTCGACTGTTTTTT
CSVEDDVRLFF
>few|TRBJ1-4|TRBV6-6|.
TGTGCCAGCAGTTACCCAGGGGAGGAAAAACTGTTTTTT
CASSYPGEEKLFF
>few|TRBJ2-1|TRBV5-1|.
TGCGCCAGCAGCTCCGGGGACAAAGGGCAGTTCTTC
CASSSGDKGQFF
>.|TRBJ2-3|TRBV20-1|TRBD2
TGCAGTGCCACAGCTAGCGGGGGTTATACGCAGTATTTT
CSATASGGYTQYF
>.|TRBJ1-5|TRBV10-3|.
TGTGCCATCAGTCCTACAGGTGGGCAGCCCCAGCATTTT
CAISPTGGQPQHF
>few|TRBJ2-1|TRBV11-1|TRBD2
TGTGCCAGCAGCCCGCGGACTAGCCACAATGAGCAGTTCTTC
CASSPRTSHNEQFF
>few|TRBJ1-5|TRBV6-6|.
TGTGCCAGCAGGCCTAATCTTGGACAGTTCGATCAGCCCCAGCATTTT
CASRPNLGQFDQPQHF
>few|TRBJ2-7|TRBV20-1|TRBD1
TGCAGTGCTCCGAATTACAGGGGGCCCTCCTACGAGCAGTACTTC
CSAPNYRGPSYEQYF
>.|TRBJ1-1|TRBV5-1|TRBD1
TGCGCCAGCAGCTTCTCCGGGACAGAGACTGAAGCTTTCTTT
CASSFSGTETEAFF
>.|TRBJ2-7|TRBV12-3/TRBV12-4|.
TGTGCCAGCAGTTTTATAGGGACCTACGAGCAGTACTTC
CASSFIGTYEQYF